The 7 T cell receptor beta chains presented below share a single source sample, sequenced in a study of tissue T cells after allogeneic stem cell transplantation. Profiling relied on immunoSEQ multiplex PCR, and the TCRdb table lists in-frame clones only, not all of them. The sample consists of 9,000 to 13,000 clones, more than 30% of them appearing once. Time point meaning: mouse harvest day 7 after allogeneic transplant. Tail vein injection delivered 10^7 T-cell-depleted bone marrow cells and 10^6 splenic CD5+ T cells. Input material: skin. The source is a female BALB/c mouse given C57BL/6 T cells with graft-versus-host disease after an allogeneic hematopoietic cell transplant.

This clone ranks as medium-sized (0.01 to 0.1%). Germline and genes here are mouse. The CDR3 end lies 1 residue beyond the end of the read and is filled in from the germline J gene. The rearrangement joins TRBV16 to TRBJ1-4, with 7 bases lining up with TRBD1. Germline V gene data show CDR1 as SGHSA and CDR2 as FRNQAP. The CDR3 length is 14 residues. The V gene end was trimmed by 6 bases and the J gene end by 1 base; junction bases not matched to a gene: 2. CDR3 in amino acids: CASSSGGSNERLFF. The covered CDR3 bases are TGTGCAAGCAGTTCAGGGGGTTCCAACGAAAGATTATTT.

Regarding this clone: Germline and genes: mouse. The read halts 1 residue ahead of the CDR3 end, with the missing end drawn from the germline J gene. The rearrangement joins TRBV26 to TRBJ1-1; possible D gene TRBD1, 5 bases. V gave up 4 bases and J gave up 0 bases, with 6 bases separating them. This CDR3 spans 13 amino acids. CDR1 is KGHPV and CDR2 is FQNQEV in the germline V gene (reference sequence). CDR3 region: CASSRTPNTEVFF. The CDR3 bases that were read are TGTGCCAGCAGTCGGACACCAAACACAGAAGTCTTC.

This clone occurred a few times. Gene names denote mouse genes. The DNA read from the CDR3 is TGTGCCAGCAGTCTGTCTCGGATTCAAAACACCTTGTAC. This translates into CASSLSRIQNTLY. The CDR3 reads in full as CASSLSRIQNTLYF. J is TRBJ2-4 and V is TRBV26; D gene uncertain. From the germline J gene comes the end of the CDR3, since the read stops 1 residue before it. V was trimmed by 0 bases and J by 2 bases, leaving 6 bases between them. The CDR3 spans 14 residues. Germline V gene data show CDR1 as KGHPV and CDR2 as FQNQEV (reference sequence).

On this clone: The gene names given are mouse names. The read stops 1 residue short of the end of the CDR3; the missing end is completed from the germline J gene. V and J are TRBV3 and TRBJ2-3; 12 nucleotides line up with TRBD2. The CDR3 loop spans 15 amino acids. The trim removed 5 bases at V and 2 bases at J, leaving 2 bases unmatched. In germline, CDR1 is SNHLY, CDR2 FYNGKV (reference sequence). The CDR3 DNA, read in part, is TGTGCCAGCAGCCGACTGGGGGGGCCTGCAGAAACGCTGTAT. It specifies CASSRLGGPAETLY. The whole CDR3 region reads CASSRLGGPAETLYF.

This clone is deemed medium-sized. Gene labels here are mouse ones. The read terminates 1 residue before the CDR3 end, so the remaining end is supplied by the germline J gene. The chain recombines TRBV13-1 with TRBJ1-2; D is unclear. CDR3 length: 13 residues. The V and J ends lost 0 bases and 2 bases respectively, with 5 bases between them. Germline CDR1 and CDR2: NSHNY and SYGAGN. The covered CDR3 bases are TGTGCCAGCAGTGATGGACATAACTCCGACTACACC. As protein: CASSDGHNSDYT. The entire CDR3 reads CASSDGHNSDYTF.

Concerning this clone: Germline and genes here are mouse. The read terminates 1 residue ahead of where the CDR3 ends, so the germline J gene completes it. The chain has TRBV31 and TRBJ1-6, with D unresolved. TRBJ1-6 counts as an open reading frame of uncertain function. Germline V gives CDR1 GKSSPN, CDR2 SITVG. The V end lost 3 bases, the J end lost 0 bases, and 6 bases lay between the germline ends. The CDR3 totals 14 residues. CDR3 sequence reads: CAWRTNSYNSPLYF. The CDR3 DNA, read in part, is TGTGCCTGGAGAACAAATTCCTATAATTCGCCCCTCTAC.

On this clone: The germline and genes are mouse ones. The read is 1 residue too short to cover the CDR3 end, so that end is filled in from the germline J gene. The gene calls are TRBV12-1 and TRBJ2-7; TRBD2 matches 12 bases. V gave up 5 bases and J gave up 4 bases; unmatched junction bases: 5. The V gene's germline CDR1 is SGHSN and CDR2 HYEKVE. The CDR3 is 14 residues long. Partial CDR3 DNA: TGTGCCAGCTTTGCGGACTGGGGGGGGTATGAACAGTAC. As protein: CASFADWGGYEQY. The entire CDR3 reads CASFADWGGYEQYF.